These T cell receptor beta chains were read from a single sample in a study of read filtering for tumor transcriptome and immune sequencing. TCRdb reanalysed the reads using MiXCR and keeps one entry per CDR3 protein. Of 50,000 or so distinct CDR3 sequences listed, around 12% are singletons. The sequencing input was a population of CD138-negative cells sorted from bone marrow. These receptors came from a donor at least 40 years old with multiple myeloma. Both conserved end residues are part of each CDR3. A D gene is named only where the DNA matches it firmly. Clone size is shown for a subset of rows, as once, few, many or a class of expanded clone.

d_call	v_call	j_call	clone_size	cdr3_aa	cdr3_nt
TRBD1	TRBV6-5	TRBJ1-2	many	CATRPGQGGLYGYTF	TGTGCCACCCGCCCAGGACAGGGAGGACTCTATGGCTACACCTTC
NA	TRBV7-2	TRBJ2-3	many	CASSYTHTDTQYF	TGTGCCAGCAGCTACACTCACACAGATACGCAGTATTTT
NA	TRBV6-2/TRBV6-3	TRBJ2-1	few	CASGDTIYKEQFF	TGCGCCAGCGGGGACACCATCTACAAGGAGCAGTTCTTC
NA	TRBV6-2/TRBV6-3	TRBJ2-5	many	CASSNRVSGPETQYF	NA
NA	TRBV6-6	TRBJ2-4	many	CASREGLVAKNIQYF	TGTGCCAGCAGGGAAGGACTCGTAGCCAAAAACATTCAGTACTTC
TRBD2	TRBV11-2	TRBJ2-1	many	CASSLIPSDSGRYNEQFF	TGTGCCAGCAGCTTAATCCCCTCGGACAGCGGGAGATACAATGAGCAGTTCTTC
NA	TRBV29-1	TRBJ2-3	many	CSVAFGADTQYF	TGCAGCGTTGCTTTCGGGGCAGATACGCAGTATTTT
TRBD2	TRBV5-1	TRBJ2-3	many	CASSLEPGLAGGDTQYF	TGCGCCAGCAGCCTCGAACCGGGACTAGCGGGAGGAGATACGCAGTATTTT
TRBD2	TRBV30	TRBJ2-3	many	CAWKRAGGNTDTQYF	TGTGCCTGGAAACGGGCGGGAGGTAACACAGATACGCAGTATTTT
NA	TRBV2	TRBJ2-1	many	CASSEWKRSSYNEQFF	TGTGCCAGCAGTGAATGGAAGAGAAGTTCCTACAATGAGCAGTTCTTC
NA	TRBV20-1	TRBJ1-5	many	CSATGSHNQPQHF	TGCAGTGCGACCGGGTCTCACAATCAGCCCCAGCATTTT
TRBD1	TRBV6-2/TRBV6-3	TRBJ1-2	many	CASSSTGPYGYTF	TGTGCCAGCAGTTCGACAGGGCCCTATGGCTACACCTTC
NA	TRBV24-1	TRBJ2-1	many	CATSDSGSLSFNEQFF	TGTGCCACCAGTGACTCCGGGAGTTTATCGTTTAATGAGCAGTTCTTC
TRBD1	TRBV12-3/TRBV12-4	TRBJ1-5	many	CASSRDRDQPQHF	TGTGCCAGCAGCCGTGACAGGGATCAGCCCCAGCATTTT
TRBD2	TRBV5-4	TRBJ2-3	many	CASSFTSGRGDTQYF	TGTGCCAGCAGCTTCACTAGCGGGAGGGGGGATACGCAGTATTTT
NA	TRBV20-1	TRBJ2-5	many	CSARATTPETQYF	TGCAGTGCTAGAGCTACAACCCCAGAGACCCAGTACTTC
NA	TRBV5-1	TRBJ1-5	many	CASSSSGGNQPQHF	TGCGCCAGCAGCTCCTCAGGGGGCAATCAGCCCCAGCATTTT
TRBD2	TRBV2	TRBJ2-1	many	CASSGQAGKVNEQFF	TGTGCCAGCAGTGGTCAAGCGGGAAAGGTAAATGAGCAGTTCTTC
NA	TRBV11-2	TRBJ2-7	many	CASRGIGSTYEQYF	TGTGCCAGCAGGGGAATAGGTTCGACCTACGAGCAGTACTTC
TRBD2	TRBV9	TRBJ2-1	few	CASSARLAGILNEQFF	TGTGCCAGCAGCGCACGACTAGCGGGTATTTTGAATGAGCAGTTCTTC
NA	TRBV5-1	TRBJ2-5	many	CASSLSGRETQYF	TGCGCCAGCAGCTTGAGTGGGCGAGAGACCCAGTACTTC
NA	TRBV29-1	TRBJ2-1	many	CSVEAVIRGHEQFF	TGCAGCGTTGAAGCGGTAATCAGGGGCCATGAGCAGTTCTTC
NA	TRBV6-5	TRBJ1-1	few	CASRLYPTGTAKRAFF	TGTGCCAGCAGACTTTATCCTACCGGGACCGCGAAGAGGGCTTTCTTT
TRBD2	TRBV11-2	TRBJ2-2	many	CASSLDWTSGRGTGELFF	TGTGCCAGCAGCTTAGATTGGACTAGCGGGAGAGGCACCGGGGAGCTGTTTTTT
TRBD2	TRBV27	TRBJ2-5	many	CASSLSFASGGETQYF	TGTGCCAGCAGTTTATCCTTCGCTAGCGGGGGAGAGACCCAGTACTTC
NA	TRBV2	TRBJ2-3	many	CASSQQGGMSDTQYF	TGTGCCAGCAGTCAACAGGGGGGGATGTCGGATACGCAGTATTTT
NA	TRBV29-1	TRBJ1-1	many	CSVVGRGTEAFF	TGCAGCGTTGTAGGCAGGGGCACTGAAGCTTTCTTT
NA	TRBV20-1	TRBJ2-1	many	CSASVADTYNEQFF	TGCAGTGCTAGTGTGGCAGATACCTACAATGAGCAGTTCTTC
NA	TRBV19	TRBJ1-5	many	CASSIMGDGNQPQHF	TGTGCCAGTAGTATTATGGGGGATGGCAATCAGCCCCAGCATTTT
NA	TRBV5-1	TRBJ2-1	many	CASSDLANNEQFF	TGCGCCAGCAGCGACCTAGCGAACAATGAGCAGTTCTTC
TRBD1	TRBV7-2	TRBJ2-2	many	CASSKTGGDTGELFF	TGTGCCAGCAGCAAGACAGGGGGCGACACCGGGGAGCTGTTTTTT
TRBD2	TRBV12-3/TRBV12-4	TRBJ2-1	many	CASRLWTSGDNEQFF	TGTGCCAGCAGGCTCTGGACTAGCGGAGACAATGAGCAGTTCTTC
TRBD2	TRBV3-1	TRBJ2-3	many	CASRNRLAGEMWTDTQYF	TGTGCCAGCAGAAACAGGCTAGCGGGAGAAATGTGGACAGATACGCAGTATTTT
NA	TRBV18	TRBJ2-1	NA	CASSPSIMYEQFF	TGTGCCAGCTCACCCTCGATTATGTATGAGCAGTTCTTC
NA	TRBV7-2	TRBJ1-1	few	CASSWRGGAGTEAFF	TGTGCCAGCAGCTGGCGAGGGGGTGCGGGAACTGAAGCTTTCTTT
TRBD1	TRBV30	TRBJ2-7	many	CALGQVFGYEQYF	TGTGCCCTCGGACAGGTGTTTGGTTACGAGCAGTACTTC
NA	TRBV10-1	TRBJ2-3	many	CASSESTPAPKAQYF	TGCGCCAGCAGTGAGTCGACTCCCGCGCCGAAGGCGCAGTATTTT
TRBD1	TRBV29-1	TRBJ1-1	many	CSGYDRGTEAFF	TGCAGCGGATATGACAGGGGCACTGAAGCTTTCTTT
NA	TRBV6-5	TRBJ2-1	medium-sized	CASSYRGISYNEQFF	TGTGCCAGCAGTTACCGTGGGATCTCCTACAATGAGCAGTTCTTC
NA	TRBV2	TRBJ2-2	many	CASEANANTGELFF	TGTGCCAGCGAGGCTAACGCGAACACCGGGGAGCTGTTTTTT
NA	TRBV7-9	TRBJ2-6	many	CASSPISGSGANVLTF	TGTGCCAGCAGCCCTATTTCTGGGTCTGGGGCCAACGTCCTGACTTTC
NA	TRBV2	TRBJ1-1	many	CASSTVTVMNTEAFF	TGTGCCAGCAGTACGGTGACAGTGATGAACACTGAAGCTTTCTTT
NA	TRBV7-9	TRBJ2-7	many	CASSLTGMTYEQYF	TGTGCCAGCAGCTTAACAGGGATGACGTACGAGCAGTACTTC
NA	TRBV5-1	TRBJ2-3	many	CASSLGTTGGGTDTQYF	TGCGCCAGCAGCTTGGGAACGACCGGAGGGGGCACAGATACGCAGTATTTT
NA	TRBV28	TRBJ1-2	many	CASSLGGSFQGYTF	TGTGCCAGCAGTTTGGGAGGGTCGTTCCAAGGCTACACCTTC
NA	TRBV24-1	TRBJ2-1	many	CATSATEGSVEQFF	TGTGCCACCAGTGCCACGGAAGGGTCGGTTGAGCAGTTCTTC
NA	TRBV27	TRBJ1-1	many	CASNSGPEAFF	TGTGCCAGCAATAGCGGCCCGGAAGCTTTCTTT
NA	TRBV14	TRBJ2-1	many	CASSPWGENEQFF	TGTGCCAGCAGCCCCTGGGGGGAGAATGAGCAGTTCTTC
TRBD2	TRBV15	TRBJ2-3	few	CATSSLAATNTQYF	TGTGCCACCAGCAGCCTAGCGGCTACAAATACGCAGTATTTT
NA	TRBV29-1	TRBJ2-1	many	CSVVDYNEQFF	TGCAGCGTTGTCGACTACAATGAGCAGTTCTTC
NA	TRBV25-1	TRBJ1-5	many	CASSGTGNQPQHF	TGTGCCAGCAGTGGGACAGGCAATCAGCCCCAGCATTTT
NA	TRBV9	TRBJ2-1	many	CASSVDDYNEQFF	TGTGCCAGCAGCGTAGACGATTACAATGAGCAGTTCTTC
NA	TRBV5-1	TRBJ2-3	medium-sized	CASSLAQGRTDTQYF	TGCGCCAGCAGCTTGGCCCAGGGGCGCACAGATACGCAGTATTTT
NA	TRBV21-1	TRBJ1-1	many	CASSKTHRTDTEAFF	TGTGCCAGCAGCAAAACCCATCGGACCGACACTGAAGCTTTCTTT